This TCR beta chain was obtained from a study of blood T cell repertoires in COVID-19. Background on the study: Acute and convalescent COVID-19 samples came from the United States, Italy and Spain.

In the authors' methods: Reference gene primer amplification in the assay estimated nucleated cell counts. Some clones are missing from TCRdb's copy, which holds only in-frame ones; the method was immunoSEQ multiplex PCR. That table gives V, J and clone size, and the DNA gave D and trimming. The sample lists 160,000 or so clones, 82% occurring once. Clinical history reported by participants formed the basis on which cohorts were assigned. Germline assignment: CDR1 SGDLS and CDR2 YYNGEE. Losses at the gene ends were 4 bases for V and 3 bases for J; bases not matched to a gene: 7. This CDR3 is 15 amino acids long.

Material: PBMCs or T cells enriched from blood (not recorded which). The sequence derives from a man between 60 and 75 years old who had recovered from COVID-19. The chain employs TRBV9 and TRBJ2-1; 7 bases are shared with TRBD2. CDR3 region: CASSPQPSGYNEQFF. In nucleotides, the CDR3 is TGTGCCAGCAGCCCACAGCCTAGCGGCTACAATGAGCAGTTCTTC.